Detailed here is one T cell receptor beta chain. The target antigen is unknown. The source of the sample is a study of tumor-infiltrating lymphocytes in localized non-small cell lung cancer. Study-wide context: Several tumor histologies, both smoking statuses, and some post-neoadjuvant chemotherapy samples were included.

Libraries were prepared by immunoSEQ multiplex PCR; TCRdb keeps only in-frame clonotypes and omits some of them. The profile shows over 10,000 clones, 80% to 85% of them singletons. General study points: Compared with uninvolved lung, tumors showed higher T cell infiltration by TCRbeta sequencing. TCR sequencing covered a subset of patients with enough tissue. IM1 and IM2 tumors showed no difference in T-cell fraction.

Germline assignment: CDR1 ENHRY and CDR2 SYGVKD. The CDR3 totals 12 residues. V was trimmed by 6 bases and J by 3 bases, leaving 6 bases between them. The source material was uninvolved lung tissue not adjacent to the tumor. The rearrangement links TRBV10-3 to TRBJ2-1; no firm D call. The sequence derives from a human donor with non-small cell lung cancer. The CDR3 loop reads CAIRDGYNEQFF. In DNA, the CDR3 is TGTGCCATCAGGGACGGCTACAATGAGCAGTTCTTC.